These 20 T cell receptor beta chains were all obtained from the same sample, sequenced in a study of T cell repertoires in cytomegalovirus infection. No cognate antigen is known for these TCRs. TCRdb re-called the reads with MiXCR, one entry per CDR3 protein. The sample contains approximately 120,000 distinct CDR3 sequences, roughly 30% of which appear only once. The sequencing here drew on CD8+ T cells from cultured PBMCs, taken from culture after CMV antigen stimulation. The origin of the receptors is a human donor in good health (CMV status not recorded). Some clones in this sample may be carry-over from other donors' samples.

This clonotype showed up just a few times. The CDR3 protein is CASSVEGSDGYTF. CDR3 coding DNA: TGTGCCAGCAGCGTGGAGGGAAGCGATGGCTACACCTTC. The chain combines TRBV7-9 with TRBJ1-2; D is unresolved. This CDR3 contains 13 residues. Trimming shortened V by 5 bases and J by 6 bases, and 13 bases separated the two germline ends. CDR1 is SEHNR, CDR2 FQNEAQ, per germline (reference sequence).

This clonotype has a count of ten or more. The rearrangement links TRBV12-3 or TRBV12-4 to TRBJ2-2, with D hard to call. This CDR3 contains 15 residues. With 2 bases removed from V and 6 bases from J, the gap between germline ends came to 13 bases. The CDR3 region has the DNA TGTGCCAGCAGTTTAACCTTACCATCATCCGGGGAGCTGTTTTTT. It translates to CASSLTLPSSGELFF.

The chain combines TRBV30 with TRBJ2-7, with TRBD2 matching 7 bases. The V and J ends lost 2 bases and 5 bases, in that order; junction bases with no gene match: 6. Germline assignment: CDR1 GTSNPN and CDR2 SVGIG (reference sequence). The CDR3 extends over 13 amino acids. CDR3 residues: CAWSLLGRDEQYF. In DNA form, the CDR3 reads TGTGCCTGGAGTCTCCTGGGGAGGGACGAGCAGTACTTC. The full variable domain, with the rest looked up from reference TRBV30 and TRBJ2-7, is SQTIHQWPATLVQPVGSPLSLECTVEGTSNPNLYWYRQAAGRGLQLLFYSVGIGQISSEVPQNLSASRPQDRQFILSSKKLLLSDSGFYLCAWSLLGRDEQYFGPGTRLTVT.

This rearrangement joins TRBV7-9 to TRBJ2-7; D ambiguous. V was clipped by 5 bases and J by 5 bases, with 13 bases between them. Germline lookup yields CDR1 SEHNR and CDR2 FQNEAQ (reference sequence). This CDR3 has 13 residues. CDR3 protein: CASSPGPTDEQYF. The CDR3 bases are TGTGCCAGCAGCCCCGGTCCGACGGACGAGCAGTACTTC.

This sequence joins TRBV7-4 and TRBJ1-2; D remains ambiguous. V lost 5 bases and J 0 bases, leaving 10 bases between the germline ends. This CDR3 has 14 residues. CDR1 SGHVT and CDR2 SQSDAQ come from the germline V gene. The CDR3, as DNA: TGTGCCAGCAGCGACGGGCTTTCTAACTATGGCTACACCTTC. It translates to CASSDGLSNYGYTF. Complete variable domain (other parts from reference TRBV7-4 and TRBJ1-2): GAGVSQSPRYKVAKRGRDVALRCDSISGHVTLYWYRQTLGQGSEVLTYSQSDAQRDKSGRPSGRFSAERPERSVSTLKIQRTEQGDSAVYLCASSDGLSNYGYTFGSGTRLTVV.

This clonotype occurred a few times. V usage is TRBV20-1 and J usage is TRBJ2-7, with a weak D call TRBD2 (5 bases). The CDR3 spans 17 residues. Trimming took off 3 bases at V and 7 bases at J, with 28 bases between the two ends. Germline CDR1 is DFQATT and CDR2 is SNEGSKA (reference sequence). The CDR3 bases are TGCAGTGCTAGGCCCCGGACCTTCTCCGGGCCTCCGGGGGAGCAGTACTTC. It yields the protein CSARPRTFSGPPGEQYF.

This clonotype was recorded a few times. The rearrangement joins TRBV28 to TRBJ1-5; no clear D. The germline V gene encodes CDR1 MDHEN and CDR2 SYDVKM. V lost 4 bases, J lost 0 bases, and 7 bases lay in between. The CDR3 is made up of 14 amino acids. DNA of the CDR3: TGTGCCAGCAGTTCCGTACTTAGCAATCAGCCCCAGCATTTT. This sequence encodes CASSSVLSNQPQHF.

The chain couples TRBV6-6 to TRBJ1-1; no clear D gene. This CDR3 contains 17 residues. CDR1 and CDR2 from the germline V gene are MNHNY and SVGAGI (reference sequence). V lost 10 bases to trimming and J lost 3 bases, with 27 bases between them. The CDR3 DNA sequence: TGTGCCAACATACCCCTAGTAAGGGAGGTTTACGACACTGAAGCTTTCTTT. Its translation is CANIPLVREVYDTEAFF.

This clonotype was observed a handful of times. The CDR3, as DNA: TGTGCCAGCAGCTTGGCCATAGAGCAGTTCTTC. Its translation: CASSLAIEQFF. This rearrangement joins TRBV5-6 to TRBJ2-1, with D hard to call. The CDR3 has 11 amino acids. The V gene lost 0 bases and the J gene lost 10 bases, with 5 bases spanning the gap. The germline CDR1 and CDR2 sequences are SGHDT and YYEEEE.

The sample holds many counts of this clonotype. This chain connects TRBV5-5 to TRBJ1-1; 7 bases match TRBD1. There are 15 residues in the CDR3. In germline, CDR1 is SGHKS, CDR2 YYEKEE (reference sequence). V lost 0 bases, J lost 3 bases, and 5 bases stayed unmatched. As DNA, the CDR3 is TGTGCCAGCAGCTTGGGGACAGGCACGGACACTGAAGCTTTCTTT. Translated, it gives CASSLGTGTDTEAFF.

The gene calls are TRBV12-3 or TRBV12-4 and TRBJ2-3; no clear D gene. The V and J ends lost 4 bases and 5 bases respectively, with 13 bases between them. The CDR3 consists of 14 residues. CDR3 nucleotides: TGTGCCAGCAGTTCCTACTTAAGCGAAGATACGCAGTATTTT. Encoded protein: CASSSYLSEDTQYF.

The chain's CDR3 is CATSGRTSGGARTDTQYF. The CDR3 DNA is TGTGCCACCAGCGGACGGACTAGCGGGGGGGCCCGGACAGATACGCAGTATTTT. The genes are TRBV15 and TRBJ2-3, with 15 bases matching TRBD2. The CDR3 contains 18 residues. V trimming: 5 bases; J trimming: 3 bases; junction bases outside the gene matches: 9. From germline, CDR1 is LNHNV and CDR2 YYDKDF (reference sequence).

V gene TRBV2 combines with J gene TRBJ2-1; D remains ambiguous. V gave up 2 bases and J gave up 8 bases, with 10 bases separating them. The CDR3 is made up of 13 amino acids. CDR1 is SNHLY and CDR2 is FYNNEI in the germline V gene. The CDR3 coding sequence is TGTGCCAGCAGTGAAACAATCTGGGATGAGCAGTTCTTC. Translation: CASSETIWDEQFF.

The chain is built from TRBV4-2 and TRBJ1-2; D gene ambiguous. Trimming shortened V by 0 bases and J by 3 bases, and 20 bases separated the two germline ends. The CDR3 loop spans 18 amino acids. CDR1 LGHNA and CDR2 YNFKEQ come from the germline V gene. CDR3 in DNA: TGTGCCAGCAGCCAAGATAGAGGGATCGGAGGATTTGACTATGGCTACACCTTC. It is translated as CASSQDRGIGGFDYGYTF.

The table lists this clonotype with many counts. V and J are TRBV9 and TRBJ2-7; a weak D match, TRBD1 (5 bases). This CDR3 contains 15 residues. Between the trimmed V and J ends, which lost 4 bases and 3 bases, there was a span of 17 bases. In germline, CDR1 is SGDLS, CDR2 YYNGEE. CDR3 nucleotides: TGTGCCAGCAGCCAGGGAACTGGTTTCATCTACGAGCAGTACTTC. As protein: CASSQGTGFIYEQYF.

Only a few counts were recorded for this clonotype. V usage is TRBV5-4 and J usage is TRBJ1-2; the D gene is possibly TRBD1 (5 bases). The ends were cut back, 3 bases at V and 3 bases at J, with 15 bases in the middle. CDR3 length equals 15 residues. In germline, CDR1 is SGHNT, CDR2 YYREEE (reference sequence). DNA for the CDR3: TGTGCCAGCAGCTCCCGGACCGGGGGATACTATGGCTACACCTTC. It specifies CASSSRTGGYYGYTF.

This clonotype was seen a few times. V usage is TRBV28 and J usage is TRBJ2-1, with 8 bases that match TRBD1. CDR3 length: 13 amino acids. Looked up from germline, CDR1 is MDHEN and CDR2 is SYDVKM. After removal of 4 bases from V and 8 bases from J, the junction contained 4 bases not matched to a gene. The CDR3 loop is CASSSTGGHEQFF. CDR3 bases: TGTGCCAGCAGTTCCACAGGGGGTCATGAGCAGTTCTTC.

This clonotype was seen a few times. The V gene is TRBV12-3 or TRBV12-4, the J gene TRBJ2-6; D unclear. The CDR3 length is 15 residues. Trimming stripped 4 bases from V and 5 bases from J, with 12 bases between. The CDR3 reads CASSSTDVWANVLTF. The DNA for the CDR3 is TGTGCCAGCAGTTCCACTGACGTCTGGGCCAACGTCCTGACTTTC.

This clonotype appeared a few times. V gene TRBV5-1 combines with J gene TRBJ2-7; 7 bases agree with TRBD1. The V segment lost 3 bases and the J segment 6 bases; nucleotides outside the gene matches: 3. There are 12 residues in the CDR3. Germline V gives CDR1 SGHRS, CDR2 YFSETQ. The CDR3 DNA sequence: TGCGCCAGCAGCTGGGACAGTTCCGAGCAGTACTTC. It yields the protein CASSWDSSEQYF.

In its sample, this clonotype was seen a few times. V gene TRBV11-2 combines with J gene TRBJ2-7; 9 positions match TRBD1. Per germline, CDR1 SGHAT and CDR2 FQNNGV. Unmatched junction bases numbered 4, after V lost 4 bases and J lost 6 bases. This CDR3 has 13 residues. In DNA, the CDR3 is TGTGCCAGCAGCTCGGGACAGGGTTCCGAGCAGTACTTC. Translation: CASSSGQGSEQYF.